This T cell receptor beta chain originates from a study of blood T cell repertoires in COVID-19 (dated by TCRdb to 2018 to 2020). Turning to the overall study: Samples covering the acute and convalescent phases of COVID-19 were provided by collaborators in the United States, Italy and Spain. The repertoires were made available in a free public database intended to serve as a resource for research on the immune response to SARS-CoV-2. The material from the prospective study consisted of cDNA or gDNA derived from T cells, B-cell-depleted T cells, or PBMCs. Nearly every sample came with metadata listing a de-identified subject ID, COVID-19 status, age in years and sex. Samples were obtained from the ongoing ImmuneRACE study (first 160 participants) and from some 1,300 subjects provided by 6 global collaborators. The dataset comprised deeply sampled blood TCRbeta repertoires from subjects exposed to, actively infected with, or recovered from COVID-19. Where available, HLA class I and class II types were taken from metadata supplied by the sample provider and were not determined by assay-based typing. Results and caveats for the whole study, not just this receptor: The amount of clinical and demographic metadata varied by source and participant and was provided uncurated.

The CDR3 contains 15 residues, cysteine and phenylalanine counted. Left in the record is the CDR3 DNA by itself, 45 bases read in frame from the first base. CDR1 and CDR2 are drawn from the germline V gene: SNHLY, FYNNEI. For this chain, trimming is 3 bases at the V end and 5 bases at the J end, and the number of junction bases without a gene match is 8. TCRbeta CDR3 regions were amplified from genomic DNA using the immunoSEQ Assay, a bias-controlled multiplex PCR. The original pipeline was this. Nucleated cell counts per sample were estimated from amplification of reference gene primers within the assay. To quantify the absolute abundance of each unique TCRbeta CDR3 rearrangement, sequence reads were collapsed and filtered. For each sample, productive Simpson clonality was calculated by taking the square root of Simpson's diversity index across productive rearrangements. TCRdb provides this immuneACCESS table in a form limited to in-frame rearrangements. Some clones are lacking; in checked studies, under half of them reflect an unresolved V gene, and why the rest are absent is not known. The DNA was the basis for D and trimming; V, J and clone size are from that table. This sample lists 200,000 to 300,000 clones; approximately 80% were detected once. The ten most abundant clones make up 27% of the sample.

The collaborating institutions used their own protocols to collect whole blood in K2EDTA tubes. For TCRbeta analysis, collaborators shipped samples as frozen whole blood, isolated PBMCs, or DNA extracted from either of those sample types. As regards this clone: It has no known antigen specificity. Base qualities are not provided; no much larger clone lies one nucleotide away.

This TCR came from a man aged 35-49 years with acute or convalescent COVID-19. The rearrangement combines TRBV2 with TRBJ1-1, and TRBD1 matches 8 of the central bases. Input material: peripheral blood. The CDR3 protein sequence reads: CASSEPDRAGTEAFF. The DNA sequence is as follows: TGTGCCAGCAGTGAGCCGGACAGGGCTGGGACTGAAGCTTTCTTT.